The clone carrying this T cell receptor beta chain turned up a few times. The antigen is not known. RNA served as the template for amplifying TCR beta CDR3 regions. Second-round multiplex PCR came after a first-round RT-PCR that employed HTBI primers. Via MiXCR, TCRdb re-called the multiplex PCR reads, giving one row per CDR3 protein. The sample shows around 1,200,000 distinct CDR3 sequences, about 40% of them seen only once. Exclusion applied to patients with other autoimmune diseases, uncontrolled infections, pregnancy or lactation. Clinical symptoms, serum thyroxine, TRAb, thyroid ultrasound and orbital computed tomography formed the basis of diagnosis. The data belong to a study of Graves' ophthalmopathy and Graves' hyperthyroidism. General study points: Most thyroid-expanded clonotypes exceeding 0.001 frequency were also found in blood.

Between the trimmed V and J ends, which lost 6 bases and 3 bases, there was a span of 18 bases. The germline V gene encodes CDR1 PRHDT and CDR2 FYEKMQ (reference sequence). This CDR3 is 15 amino acids long. The V and J genes are TRBV13 and TRBJ2-7, with unresolved D. The clonotype comes from an adult man with Graves' hyperthyroidism. The sample was peripheral blood or thyroid tissue (not recorded which). CDR3 in amino acids: CASSSPRHRFYEQYF. The CDR3 bases are TGTGCCAGCAGTTCGCCCCGACATAGGTTCTACGAGCAGTACTTC. The full variable domain, completed using reference TRBV13 and TRBJ2-7, is AAGVIQSPRHLIKEKRETATLKCYPIPRHDTVYWYQQGPGQDPQFLISFYEKMQSDKGSIPDRFSAQQFSDYHSELNMSSLELGDSALYFCASSSPRHRFYEQYFGPGTRLTVT.